This T cell receptor beta chain was captured in a study of human T cells and chemical hapten exposure. This clonotype was observed many times. The CDR3 consists of 15 residues. The V and J ends lost 6 bases and 1 base, in that order; junction bases with no gene match: 6. The germline CDR1 and CDR2 sequences are MDHEN and SYDVKM. The library attached unique molecular identifiers to individual cDNA molecules. TCRdb reprocessed the RACE reads via MiXCR and lists one record per CDR3 protein. The repertoire holds some 330,000 distinct CDR3 sequences, with about 5% as singletons. Time point: pre-sensitization, week 0. Regarding treatment: therapeutic diphenylcyclopropenone sensitization with weekly scalp DPC.

The chain has TRBV28 and TRBJ2-3, with TRBD1 identical over 8 bases. The TCR sequence derives from a woman aged 18-30 years with alopecia areata. Some clones in this sample may be carry-over from other donors' samples. The material sequenced was whole blood, taken in connection with sensitization to the hapten diphenylcyclopropenone (DPC). The CDR3 region is CASSPGQGGTDTQYF. CDR3 nucleotides: TGTGCCAGCAGCCCCGGACAGGGTGGCACAGATACGCAGTATTTT. Full variable domain (rest looked up from reference TRBV28 and TRBJ2-3): DVKVTQSSRYLVKRTGEKVFLECVQDMDHENMFWYRQDPGLGLRLIYFSYDVKMKEKGDIPEGYSVSREKKERFSLILESASTNQTSMYLCASSPGQGGTDTQYFGPGTRLTVL.